This T cell receptor beta chain was sequenced during a study of T cells in Graves' hyperthyroidism and ophthalmopathy. Findings and caveats of the study: Most expanded thyroid clonotypes above 0.001 also appeared in blood.

The CDR3 length is 16 residues. CDR1 MGHRA and CDR2 YSYEKL come from the germline V gene. The V end was cut by 3 bases, the J end by 9 bases, with 21 bases between. With regard to this clonotype: The antigen remains unidentified.

It was RNA transcripts that yielded the amplified TCR beta CDR3 regions. Initially, a first-round RT-PCR of the TCR CDR3 employed the HTBI primer set. TCRdb re-called the multiplex PCR reads through MiXCR, storing one row per CDR3 protein. The sample lists about 740,000 distinct CDR3 sequences, approximately 14% occurring once. The V call is TRBV4-1, the J call TRBJ1-5; tentative D call: TRBD1 (5 bases). Input material: blood. The receptor's source is a woman aged 18 to 35 with Graves' hyperthyroidism. CDR3 region: CASSQVFGTPGPPQHF. As DNA, the CDR3 is TGCGCCAGCAGCCAGGTTTTTGGGACGCCTGGTCCGCCCCAGCATTTT.